These 6 T cell receptor beta chains share one sample of origin, sequenced in a study of shared clonotypes between healthy human individuals. The naive CD8 fraction comprised CD45RO-negative cells positively selected for CCR7 and excluded terminally differentiated effector memory CD45RA+ cells. Assay used: immunoSEQ multiplex PCR; TCRdb lists only in-frame clones, some missing. Of about 820,000 clones listed, more than 85% were seen once; the top ten hold around 24%. The material sequenced was naive CD8+ T cells sorted from blood. These receptors were obtained from a man aged 25-40 years in good health.

This chain uses TRBV7-3 with TRBJ2-1; D is unclear. Per germline, CDR1 SGHTA and CDR2 FQGTGA. The V end lost 5 bases, the J end lost 0 bases, and 14 bases lay between the germline ends. The CDR3 covers 16 residues. The CDR3 nucleotides read TGTGCCAGCAGCCCTTCGTCCACATACTCCTACAATGAGCAGTTCTTC. It yields the protein CASSPSSTYSYNEQFF.

V is TRBV27 and J is TRBJ1-3; 10 bases are a match to TRBD1. Germline V lookup: CDR1 MNHEY, CDR2 SMNVEV (reference sequence). Trimming at V came to 5 bases and at J to 10 bases, leaving 11 bases not matched to a gene. This CDR3 contains 15 residues. The CDR3 region is CASSPRQGAKRTIYF. The CDR3 DNA reads as TGTGCCAGCAGTCCTCGACAGGGGGCGAAAAGGACCATATATTTT.

V gene TRBV4-1 combines with J gene TRBJ2-5; 9 bases agree with TRBD1. Germline V lookup: CDR1 MGHRA, CDR2 YSYEKL. The junction had 17 bases not matched to a gene; V was cut back by 1 base and J by 5 bases. The length of the CDR3 is 19 residues. This CDR3 reads CASSQGTPGQGNPWETQYF. CDR3 sequence (DNA): TGCGCCAGCAGCCAAGGGACACCGGGACAGGGTAACCCTTGGGAGACCCAGTACTTC.

V is TRBV9 and J is TRBJ1-1; D gene uncertain. Per germline, CDR1 SGDLS and CDR2 YYNGEE. The V end lost 2 bases, the J end lost 5 bases, and 13 bases lay between the germline ends. CDR3 length: 14 amino acids. CDR3 in amino acids: CASSVSGVGTEAFF. CDR3 coding DNA: TGTGCCAGCAGCGTCTCCGGGGTCGGGACTGAAGCTTTCTTT.

This chain connects TRBV7-9 to TRBJ2-7; D call uncertain. The germline CDR1 and CDR2 sequences are SEHNR and FQNEAQ (reference sequence). The V and J ends lost 5 bases and 4 bases respectively, with 12 bases between them. The CDR3 sequence is 13 residues long. The CDR3 loop is CASSPIMGYEQYF. DNA for the CDR3: TGTGCCAGCAGCCCTATCATGGGTTACGAGCAGTACTTC.

This clone was recorded a few times. V is TRBV9 and J is TRBJ2-1, with 7 bases identical to TRBD2. V gave up 0 bases and J gave up 4 bases; unmatched junction bases: 10. This CDR3 spans 17 amino acids. Germline V CDR1 and CDR2: SGDLS, YYNGEE. This CDR3 is CASSVGEGPGSYNEQFF. CDR3 DNA sequence: TGTGCCAGCAGCGTAGGGGAGGGGCCGGGGTCATACAATGAGCAGTTCTTC.